The clone carrying this TCR beta chain was detected only a few times. Its matching antigen is unknown. Stated treatment: approximately 10-day PBMC culture with coronavirus spike peptide pools or control peptides (ViraFEST assay). Peptide-pool expansion of antigen-specific T cells preceded TCR sequencing in ViraFEST. PCR positivity was dated March to December 2020, before US Alpha, Beta and Delta variants. The data were obtained in a study of vaccination and CD4 T cells after COVID-19. Sequencing of cultured CD4+ T cell DNA used the Oncomine TCR Beta short-read assay. TCRdb reprocessed the PCR reads via MiXCR and lists one record per CDR3 protein. This sample yields 10,000 to 12,000 distinct CDR3 sequences, of which around a third are seen a single time; 8.5% to 10% belongs to the top ten. V was clipped by 0 bases and J by 4 bases, with 15 bases between them. From germline, CDR1 is MNHEY and CDR2 SVGAGI. The CDR3 has 16 residues.

This clonotype was obtained from a human donor who had recovered from COVID-19. Input material: CD4+ T cells from blood, cultured in vitro. The J gene is TRBJ2-5, the V gene TRBV6-5, with TRBD2 as a possible D gene (6 bases). The CDR3: CASSYSRERLRETQYF. CDR3 bases: TGTGCCAGCAGTTACTCTCGGGAGAGACTGAGAGAGACCCAGTACTTC.